This is a list of T cell receptor beta chains from one sample in a study of preoperative IRX-2 immunotherapy in early breast cancer. The table came from immunoSEQ multiplex PCR; TCRdb's copy has only in-frame clones and leaves some out. This sample has about 98,000 clones; 86% occur once, and the top ten carry over 2%. The specimen comprised tumor tissue, sampled after IRX-2 immunotherapy. All receptors derive from a human donor with breast cancer. Both conserved end residues are part of each CDR3. A D gene is named only where the DNA matches it firmly. The size field is filled for only some rows; it gives once, few, many or a size class.

clone size: -; V gene: TRBV29-1; D gene: -; J gene: TRBJ1-6; CDR3 DNA: TGCAGCGTCACCCGACACATATTCAATTCACCCCTCCACTTT; CDR3 protein: CSVTRHIFNSPLHF
clone size: -; V gene: TRBV6-7; D gene: -; J gene: TRBJ1-1; CDR3 DNA: TGTGCCAGCAGTGAGGGGGGTGAAGCTTTCTTT; CDR3 protein: CASSEGGEAFF
clone size: -; V gene: TRBV6-8; D gene: -; J gene: TRBJ2-6; CDR3 DNA: TGTGCCAGCAGGATTAAATCTGGGGCCAACGTCCTGACTTTC; CDR3 protein: CASRIKSGANVLTF
clone size: -; V gene: TRBV7-2; D gene: TRBD2; J gene: TRBJ2-1; CDR3 DNA: TGTGCCAGCAGACTATCGGGAGGTTACAATGAGCAGTTCTTC; CDR3 protein: CASRLSGGYNEQFF
clone size: -; V gene: TRBV14; D gene: -; J gene: TRBJ1-6; CDR3 DNA: TGTGCCAGCAGCCAAGGGAGCTCCTATAATTCACCCCTCCACTTT; CDR3 protein: CASSQGSSYNSPLHF
clone size: -; V gene: TRBV10-1; D gene: -; J gene: TRBJ1-1; CDR3 DNA: TGCGCCAGCAGTAGCCGGGACGGGAACACTGAAGCTTTCTTT; CDR3 protein: CASSSRDGNTEAFF
clone size: -; V gene: TRBV18; D gene: -; J gene: TRBJ1-1; CDR3 DNA: TGTGCCAGCTCACCACTGCAAGGATGGACTGAAGCTTTCTTT; CDR3 protein: CASSPLQGWTEAFF
clone size: -; V gene: TRBV19; D gene: -; J gene: TRBJ2-3; CDR3 DNA: TGTGCCAGTAGTATGTTAGGGGCCGGAAGTCAGTTT; CDR3 protein: CASSMLGAGSQF
clone size: once; V gene: TRBV30; D gene: -; J gene: TRBJ1-6; CDR3 DNA: TGTGCCTGGATGGGGAGGAATTCCTATAATTCACCCCTCCACTTT; CDR3 protein: CAWMGRNSYNSPLHF
clone size: -; V gene: TRBV7-6; D gene: -; J gene: TRBJ1-5; CDR3 DNA: TGTGCCAGCAGCTTAGCAGGATACAATCAGCCCCAGCATTTT; CDR3 protein: CASSLAGYNQPQHF
clone size: -; V gene: TRBV6-8; D gene: TRBD1; J gene: TRBJ1-2; CDR3 DNA: TGTGCCAGCAGTTACCGGATGACAGGGAGCTATGGCTACACCTTC; CDR3 protein: CASSYRMTGSYGYTF
clone size: -; V gene: TRBV19; D gene: -; J gene: TRBJ1-1; CDR3 DNA: TGTGCCAGTAGTATCCCTGCAGGGAACACTGAAGCTTTCTTT; CDR3 protein: CASSIPAGNTEAFF
clone size: once; V gene: TRBV18; D gene: -; J gene: TRBJ1-1; CDR3 DNA: TGTGCCAGCTCCATCCTGGGGGGGACTGAAGCTTTCTTT; CDR3 protein: CASSILGGTEAFF
clone size: few; V gene: TRBV11-3; D gene: -; J gene: TRBJ1-3; CDR3 DNA: TGTGCCAGCAGCTTAGGCAGGTCCCTCCGGAACACCATATATTTT; CDR3 protein: CASSLGRSLRNTIYF
clone size: -; V gene: TRBV7-4; D gene: -; J gene: TRBJ1-2; CDR3 DNA: TGTGCCAGCAGGTTAACAGGACTTGGAGGCTACACCTTC; CDR3 protein: CASRLTGLGGYTF